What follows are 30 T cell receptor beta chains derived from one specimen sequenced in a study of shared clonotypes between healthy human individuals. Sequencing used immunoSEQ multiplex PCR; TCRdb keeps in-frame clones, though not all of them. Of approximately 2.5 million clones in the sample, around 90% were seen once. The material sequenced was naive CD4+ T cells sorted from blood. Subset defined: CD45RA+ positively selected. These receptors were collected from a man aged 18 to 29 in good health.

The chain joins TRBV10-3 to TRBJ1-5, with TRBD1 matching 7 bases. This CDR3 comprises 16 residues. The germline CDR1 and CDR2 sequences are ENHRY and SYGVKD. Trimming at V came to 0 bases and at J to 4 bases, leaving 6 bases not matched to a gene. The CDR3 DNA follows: TGTGCCATCAGTGAGTCGGGACAGCGGTTAAATCAGCCCCAGCATTTT. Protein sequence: CAISESGQRLNQPQHF.

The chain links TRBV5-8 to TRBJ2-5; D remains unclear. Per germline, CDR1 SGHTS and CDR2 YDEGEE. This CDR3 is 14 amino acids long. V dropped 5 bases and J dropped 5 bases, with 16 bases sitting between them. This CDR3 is CASRLSGFGETQYF. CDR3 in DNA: TGTGCCAGCAGGTTATCCGGATTCGGGGAGACCCAGTACTTC.

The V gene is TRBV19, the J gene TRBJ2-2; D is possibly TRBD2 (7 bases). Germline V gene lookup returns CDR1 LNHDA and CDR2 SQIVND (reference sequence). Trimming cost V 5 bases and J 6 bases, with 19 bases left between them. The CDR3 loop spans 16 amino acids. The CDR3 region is CASSYGGAARAGELFF. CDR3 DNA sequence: TGTGCCAGTAGTTATGGGGGGGCCGCACGGGCCGGGGAGCTGTTTTTT.

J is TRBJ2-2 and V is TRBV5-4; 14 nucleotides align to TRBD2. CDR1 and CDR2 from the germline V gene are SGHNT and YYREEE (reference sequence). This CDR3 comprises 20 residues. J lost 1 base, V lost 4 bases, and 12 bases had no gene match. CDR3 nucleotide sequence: TGTGCCAGCAGCCCCGGGGGACTAGCGGGAGTGGTGAGGAACACCGGGGAGCTGTTTTTT. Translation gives CASSPGGLAGVVRNTGELFF.

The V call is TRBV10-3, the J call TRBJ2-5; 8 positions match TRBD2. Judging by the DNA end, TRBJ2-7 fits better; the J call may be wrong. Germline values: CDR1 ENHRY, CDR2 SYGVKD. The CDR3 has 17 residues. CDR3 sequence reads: CAISGSSAGGSPYEQYF. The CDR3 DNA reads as TGTGCCATCAGTGGAAGTTCGGCGGGGGGATCGCCCTACGAGCAGTACTTC.

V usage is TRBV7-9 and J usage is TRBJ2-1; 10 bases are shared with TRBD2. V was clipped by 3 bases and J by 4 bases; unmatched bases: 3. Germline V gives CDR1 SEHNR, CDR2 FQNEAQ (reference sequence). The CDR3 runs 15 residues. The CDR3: CASSFTSGVYNEQFF. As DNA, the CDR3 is TGTGCCAGCAGCTTTACTAGCGGGGTGTACAATGAGCAGTTCTTC. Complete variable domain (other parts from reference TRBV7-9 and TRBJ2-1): DTGVSQNPRHKITKRGQNVTFRCDPISEHNRLYWYRQTLGQGPEFLTYFQNEAQLEKSRLLSDRFSAERPKGSFSTLEIQRTEQGDSAMYLCASSFTSGVYNEQFFGPGTRLTVL.

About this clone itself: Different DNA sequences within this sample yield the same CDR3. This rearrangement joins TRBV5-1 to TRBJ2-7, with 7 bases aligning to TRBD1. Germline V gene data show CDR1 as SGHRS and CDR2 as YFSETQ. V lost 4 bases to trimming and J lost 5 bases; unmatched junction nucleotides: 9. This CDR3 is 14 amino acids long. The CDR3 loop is CASSLRTGSDEQYF. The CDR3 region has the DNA TGCGCCAGCAGCCTAAGGACAGGCTCGGACGAGCAGTACTTC. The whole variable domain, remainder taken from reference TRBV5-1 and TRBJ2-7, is KAGVTQTPRYLIKTRGQQVTLSCSPISGHRSVSWYQQTPGQGLQFLFEYFSETQRNKGNFPGRFSGRQFSNSRSEMNVSTLELGDSALYLCASSLRTGSDEQYFGPGTRLTVT.

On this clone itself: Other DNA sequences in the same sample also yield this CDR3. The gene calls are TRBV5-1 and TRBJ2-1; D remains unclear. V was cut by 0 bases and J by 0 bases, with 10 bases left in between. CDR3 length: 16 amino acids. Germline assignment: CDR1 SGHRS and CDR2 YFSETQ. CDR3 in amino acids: CASSLVAGSSYNEQFF. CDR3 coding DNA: TGCGCCAGCAGCTTGGTCGCCGGAAGCTCCTACAATGAGCAGTTCTTC.

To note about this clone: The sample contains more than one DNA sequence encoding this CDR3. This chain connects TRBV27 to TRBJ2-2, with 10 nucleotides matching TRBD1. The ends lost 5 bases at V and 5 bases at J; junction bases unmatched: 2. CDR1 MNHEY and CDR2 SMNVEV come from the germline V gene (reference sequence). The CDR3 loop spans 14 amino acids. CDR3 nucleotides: TGTGCCAGCAGTCGGGACAGGGGAACCGGGGAGCTGTTTTTT. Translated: CASSRDRGTGELFF.

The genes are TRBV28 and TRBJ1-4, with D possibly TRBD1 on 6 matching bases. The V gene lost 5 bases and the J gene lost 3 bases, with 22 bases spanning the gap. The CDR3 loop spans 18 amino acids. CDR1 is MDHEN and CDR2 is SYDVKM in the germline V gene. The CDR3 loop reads CASSAIQGGAASNEKLFF. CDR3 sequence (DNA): TGTGCCAGCAGTGCGATACAGGGAGGAGCGGCTTCTAATGAAAAACTGTTTTTT.

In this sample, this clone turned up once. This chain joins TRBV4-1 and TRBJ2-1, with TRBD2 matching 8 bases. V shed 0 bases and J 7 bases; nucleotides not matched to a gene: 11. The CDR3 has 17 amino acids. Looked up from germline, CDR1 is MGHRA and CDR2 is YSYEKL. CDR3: CASSQEVYSGGINEQFF. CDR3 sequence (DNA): TGCGCCAGCAGCCAAGAGGTTTACAGCGGGGGAATTAATGAGCAGTTCTTC.

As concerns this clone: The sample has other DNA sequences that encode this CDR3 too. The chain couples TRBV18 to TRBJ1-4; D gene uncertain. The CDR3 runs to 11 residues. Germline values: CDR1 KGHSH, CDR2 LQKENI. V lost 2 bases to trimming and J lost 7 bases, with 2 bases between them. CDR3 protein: CASSPSEKLFF. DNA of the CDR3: TGTGCCAGCTCACCAAGTGAAAAACTGTTTTTT. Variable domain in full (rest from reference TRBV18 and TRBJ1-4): NAGVMQNPRHLVRRRGQEARLRCSPMKGHSHVYWYRQLPEEGLKFMVYLQKENIIDESGMPKERFSAEFPKEGPSILRIQQVVRGDSAAYFCASSPSEKLFFGSGTQLSVL.

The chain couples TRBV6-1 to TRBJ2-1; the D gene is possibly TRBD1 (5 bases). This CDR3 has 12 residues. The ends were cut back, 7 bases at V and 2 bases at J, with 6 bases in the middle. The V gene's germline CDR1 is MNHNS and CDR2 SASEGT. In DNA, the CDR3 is TGTGCCAGCACGGACACCTACAATGAGCAGTTCTTC. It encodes CASTDTYNEQFF.

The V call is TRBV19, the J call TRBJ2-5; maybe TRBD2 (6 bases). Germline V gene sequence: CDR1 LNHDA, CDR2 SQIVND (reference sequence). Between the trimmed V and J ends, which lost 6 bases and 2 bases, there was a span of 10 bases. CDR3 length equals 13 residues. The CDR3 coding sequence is TGTGCCAGTAGGGCGGGACTGCAAGAGACCCAGTACTTC. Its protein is CASRAGLQETQYF.

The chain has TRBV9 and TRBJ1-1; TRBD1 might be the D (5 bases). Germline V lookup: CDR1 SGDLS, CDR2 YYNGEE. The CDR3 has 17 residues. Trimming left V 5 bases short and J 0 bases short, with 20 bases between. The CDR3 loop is CASRALKTGRLNTEAFF. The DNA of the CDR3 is TGTGCCAGCAGGGCCCTCAAGACGGGACGGTTGAACACTGAAGCTTTCTTT.

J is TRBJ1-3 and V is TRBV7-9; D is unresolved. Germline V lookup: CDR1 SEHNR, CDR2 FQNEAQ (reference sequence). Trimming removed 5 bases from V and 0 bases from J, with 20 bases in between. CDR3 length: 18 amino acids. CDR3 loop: CASSPGGYGELSGNTIYF. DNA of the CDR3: TGTGCCAGCAGCCCTGGCGGGTACGGGGAACTCTCTGGAAACACCATATATTTT.

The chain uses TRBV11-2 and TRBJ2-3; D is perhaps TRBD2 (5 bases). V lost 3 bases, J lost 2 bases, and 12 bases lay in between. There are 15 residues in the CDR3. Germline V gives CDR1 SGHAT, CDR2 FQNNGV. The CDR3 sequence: CASSFGEDSTDTQYF. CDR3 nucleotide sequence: TGTGCCAGCAGCTTTGGCGAGGACTCCACAGATACGCAGTATTTT.

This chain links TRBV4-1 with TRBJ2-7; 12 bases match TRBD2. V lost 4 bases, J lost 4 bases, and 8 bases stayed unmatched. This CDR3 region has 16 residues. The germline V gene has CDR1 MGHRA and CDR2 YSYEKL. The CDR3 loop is CASSLGLAGNKYEQYF. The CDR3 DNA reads TGCGCCAGCAGCCTTGGACTAGCGGGAAATAAGTACGAGCAGTACTTC.

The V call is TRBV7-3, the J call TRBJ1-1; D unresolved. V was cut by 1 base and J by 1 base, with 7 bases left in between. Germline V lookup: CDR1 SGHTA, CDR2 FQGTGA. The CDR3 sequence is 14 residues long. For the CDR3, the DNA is TGTGCCAGCAGCTTAAAGGGAAAGAACACTGAAGCTTTCTTT. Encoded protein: CASSLKGKNTEAFF.

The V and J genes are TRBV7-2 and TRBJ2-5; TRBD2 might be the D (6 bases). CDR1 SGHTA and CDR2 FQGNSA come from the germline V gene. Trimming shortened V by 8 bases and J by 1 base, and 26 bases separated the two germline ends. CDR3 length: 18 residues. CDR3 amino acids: CASASVTVWGDPQETQYF. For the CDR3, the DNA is TGTGCCAGCGCCTCGGTGACTGTTTGGGGGGACCCCCAAGAGACCCAGTACTTC.

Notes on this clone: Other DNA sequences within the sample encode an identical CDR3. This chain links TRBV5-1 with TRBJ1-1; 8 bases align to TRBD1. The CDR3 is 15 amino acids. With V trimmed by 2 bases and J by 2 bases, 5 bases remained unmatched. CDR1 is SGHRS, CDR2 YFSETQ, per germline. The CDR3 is CASSLAGQVNTEAFF. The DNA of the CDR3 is TGCGCCAGCAGCTTAGCGGGACAGGTCAACACTGAAGCTTTCTTT.

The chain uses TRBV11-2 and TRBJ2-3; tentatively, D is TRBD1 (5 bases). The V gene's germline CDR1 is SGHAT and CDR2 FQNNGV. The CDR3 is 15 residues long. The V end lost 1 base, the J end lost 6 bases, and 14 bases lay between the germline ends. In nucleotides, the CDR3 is TGTGCCAGCAGCTTAGTCCGGGCCCAGGGTGATACGCAGTATTTT. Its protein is CASSLVRAQGDTQYF.

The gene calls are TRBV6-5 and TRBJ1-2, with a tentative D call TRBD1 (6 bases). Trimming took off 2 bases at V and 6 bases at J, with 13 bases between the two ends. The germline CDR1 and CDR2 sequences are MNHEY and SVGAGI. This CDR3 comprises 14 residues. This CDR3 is CASSYPDSPHGYTF. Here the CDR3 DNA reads TGTGCCAGCAGTTACCCGGACAGCCCCCATGGCTACACCTTC.

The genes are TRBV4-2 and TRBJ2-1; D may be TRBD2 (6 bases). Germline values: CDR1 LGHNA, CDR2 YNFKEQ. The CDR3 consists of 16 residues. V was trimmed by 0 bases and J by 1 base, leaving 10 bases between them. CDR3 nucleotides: TGTGCCAGCAGCCAAGATTCCGGGGGTTCCTACAATGAGCAGTTCTTC. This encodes CASSQDSGGSYNEQFF.

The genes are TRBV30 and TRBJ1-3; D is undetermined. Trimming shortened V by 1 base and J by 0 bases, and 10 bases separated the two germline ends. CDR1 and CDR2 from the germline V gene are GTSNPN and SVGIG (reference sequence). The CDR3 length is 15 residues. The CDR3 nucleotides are TGTGCCTGGAGTGGCGGATTCAGCTCTGGAAACACCATATATTTT. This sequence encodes CAWSGGFSSGNTIYF.

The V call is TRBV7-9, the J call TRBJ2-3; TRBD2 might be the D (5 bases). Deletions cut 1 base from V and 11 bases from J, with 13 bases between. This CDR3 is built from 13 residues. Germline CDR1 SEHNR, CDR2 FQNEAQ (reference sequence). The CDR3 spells CASSLGLNSGQYF. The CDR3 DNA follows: TGTGCCAGCAGCTTAGGACTAAACTCAGGGCAGTATTTT.

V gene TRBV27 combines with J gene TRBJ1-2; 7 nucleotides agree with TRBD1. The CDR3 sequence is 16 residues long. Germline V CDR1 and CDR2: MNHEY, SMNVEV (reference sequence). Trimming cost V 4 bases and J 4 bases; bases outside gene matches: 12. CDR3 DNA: TGTGCCAGCAGTTCGACAGGGTTGGGGACGGGCTATGGCTACACCTTC. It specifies CASSSTGLGTGYGYTF.

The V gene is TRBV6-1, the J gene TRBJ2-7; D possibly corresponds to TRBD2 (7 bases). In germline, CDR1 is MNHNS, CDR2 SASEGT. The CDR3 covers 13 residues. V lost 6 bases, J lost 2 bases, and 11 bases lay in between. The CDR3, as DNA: TGTGCCAGCAGGGGAGGGGGAGCCTACGAGCAGTACTTC. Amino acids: CASRGGGAYEQYF.

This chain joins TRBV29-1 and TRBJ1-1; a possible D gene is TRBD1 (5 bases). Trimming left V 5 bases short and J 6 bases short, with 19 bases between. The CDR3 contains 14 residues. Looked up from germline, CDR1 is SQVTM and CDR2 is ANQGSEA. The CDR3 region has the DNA TGCAGCGTTAGGTCTGGGGGTACTAAATCTGAAGCTTTCTTT. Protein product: CSVRSGGTKSEAFF.

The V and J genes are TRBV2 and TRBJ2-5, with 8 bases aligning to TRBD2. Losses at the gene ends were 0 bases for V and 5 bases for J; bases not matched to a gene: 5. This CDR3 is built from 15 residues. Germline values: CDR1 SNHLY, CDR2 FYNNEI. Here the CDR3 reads CASSEAGLVVETQYF. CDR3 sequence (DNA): TGTGCCAGCAGTGAAGCGGGACTAGTTGTCGAGACCCAGTACTTC.